This T cell receptor (beta chain) was found in a study of CD8 T cells in Susac syndrome. Reverse transcription of about 0.5 to 1 ug RNA used random hexamers. TCRdb itself ran the immunoSEQ multiplex PCR reads through MiXCR, one entry per CDR3 protein. The profile shows hundreds of thousands of distinct CDR3 sequences, about 95% of them singletons. Germline V gene lookup returns CDR1 SGHAT and CDR2 FQNNGV. This CDR3 spans 13 amino acids. J was trimmed by 3 bases and V by 9 bases; bases with no gene match: 8. The TCR was taken from a human donor with multiple sclerosis. Sequencing was carried out using CD4+ T cells from PBMCs. V usage is TRBV11-2 and J usage is TRBJ2-7, with 7 bases that match TRBD1. The CDR3 here is CASEQGINYEQYF. CDR3 coding DNA: TGTGCCAGTGAACAGGGGATCAACTACGAGCAGTACTTC.